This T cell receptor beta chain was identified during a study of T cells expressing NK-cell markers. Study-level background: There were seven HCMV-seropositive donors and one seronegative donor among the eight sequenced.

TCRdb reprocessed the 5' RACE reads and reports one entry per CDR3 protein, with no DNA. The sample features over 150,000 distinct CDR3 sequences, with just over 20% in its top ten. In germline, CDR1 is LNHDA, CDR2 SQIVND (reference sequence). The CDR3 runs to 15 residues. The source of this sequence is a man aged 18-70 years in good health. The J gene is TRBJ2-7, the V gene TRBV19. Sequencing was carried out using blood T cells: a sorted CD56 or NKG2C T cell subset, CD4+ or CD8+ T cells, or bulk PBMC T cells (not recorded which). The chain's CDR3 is CASSLKDGITNEQYF.